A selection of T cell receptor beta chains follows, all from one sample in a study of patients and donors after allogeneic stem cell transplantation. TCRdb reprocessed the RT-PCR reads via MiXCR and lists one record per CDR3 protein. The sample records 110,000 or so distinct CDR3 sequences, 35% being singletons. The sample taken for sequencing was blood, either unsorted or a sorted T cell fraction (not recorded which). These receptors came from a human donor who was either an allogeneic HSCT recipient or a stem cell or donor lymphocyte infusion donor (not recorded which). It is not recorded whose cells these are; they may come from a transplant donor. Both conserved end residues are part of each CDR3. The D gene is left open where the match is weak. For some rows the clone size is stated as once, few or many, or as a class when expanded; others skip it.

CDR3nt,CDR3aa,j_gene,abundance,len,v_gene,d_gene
TGTGCCAGCAGTTTTTCCGGGACAACCTACAATGAGCAGTTCTTC,CASSFSGTTYNEQFF,TRBJ2-1,few,15,TRBV7-6,NA
TGCGCCAGCAGCCCTACTTCGGCAGATACGCAGTATTTT,CASSPTSADTQYF,TRBJ2-3,few,13,TRBV4-3,NA
TGTGCCAGCAGATCATTCAGAGGGAATGAGCAGTTCTTC,CASRSFRGNEQFF,TRBJ2-1,NA,13,TRBV28,NA
TGTGCCAGCAGCTTAGATTCCCGGGACGAGCAGTACTTC,CASSLDSRDEQYF,TRBJ2-7,few,13,TRBV7-6,NA
TGTGCCAGCAGCTTAGTTGGCACTTCCCATCAGCCCCAGCATTTT,CASSLVGTSHQPQHF,TRBJ1-5,NA,15,TRBV7-2,NA
TGCGCCAGCAGGAACGGAAGGGACCTAGCGGTCCTTTACGAGCAGTACTTC,CASRNGRDLAVLYEQYF,TRBJ2-7,NA,17,TRBV5-1,TRBD2
TGCGCCAGCAGCTTGGCCCCAGGAACTAATGAAAAACTGTTTTTT,CASSLAPGTNEKLFF,TRBJ1-4,few,15,TRBV5-1,NA
TGCAGTGCTACGGCCCAGGGAGGCCAGCCCCAGCATTTT,CSATAQGGQPQHF,TRBJ1-5,NA,13,TRBV20-1,NA
TGTGCCAGCAGCCAAAACGTTGGGGATACGCAGTATTTT,CASSQNVGDTQYF,TRBJ2-3,once,13,TRBV3-1,NA
TGTTCCACCAGTGATCCCGGACAGGGAAGGGCAGATACGCAGTATTTT,CSTSDPGQGRADTQYF,TRBJ2-3,once,16,TRBV24-1,TRBD1
TGTGCCAGCGGCCGACAGGGGGGAACTGAAGCTTTCTTT,CASGRQGGTEAFF,TRBJ1-1,few,13,TRBV12-3/TRBV12-4,TRBD1
TGCGCCAGCAGCCCGACAGGGTTCGCCTCGTACGAGCAGTACTTC,CASSPTGFASYEQYF,TRBJ2-7,NA,15,TRBV5-1,TRBD1
TGTGCCAGCAGCCCTAAGGCGGGACCGGGGGACTTCACAGATACGCAGTATTTT,CASSPKAGPGDFTDTQYF,TRBJ2-3,few,18,TRBV7-2,NA
TGTGCCAGCAGCTTACTGCGGACAGGGGCTCATGAGCAGTTCTTC,CASSLLRTGAHEQFF,TRBJ2-1,few,15,TRBV7-9,TRBD1
TGTGCCAGCAGCTTATCGGGGATTGCCTACGAGCAGTACTTC,CASSLSGIAYEQYF,TRBJ2-7,few,14,TRBV7-8,NA
TGTGCCAGCAGCTTCCCGGATTCACCCCTCCACTTT,CASSFPDSPLHF,TRBJ1-6,NA,12,TRBV7-8,NA
TGTGCCCTTGGTAGGCTAGCGGGAGCTGGGGCCAACGTCCTGACTTTC,CALGRLAGAGANVLTF,TRBJ2-6,NA,16,TRBV6-6,TRBD2
TGTGCCAGCAGCTCCTGGGGGGGCTATGGCTACACCTTC,CASSSWGGYGYTF,TRBJ1-2,NA,13,TRBV7-2,NA
TGTGCCAGCAGCGCTCAGACAGGCCAAAATTCACCCCTCCACTTT,CASSAQTGQNSPLHF,TRBJ1-6,NA,15,TRBV21-1,NA
TGTGCCAGCTCCCCGACAGGGATTAACACTGAAGCTTTCTTT,CASSPTGINTEAFF,TRBJ1-1,few,14,TRBV18,TRBD1
TGCAGTGCTAGAAGCCCGAGGGATGGCTACACCTTC,CSARSPRDGYTF,TRBJ1-2,NA,12,TRBV20-1,NA
TGTGCCAGCAGTTTACCCTGGGCAGGTGTTGGAGGGCAGTACTTC,CASSLPWAGVGGQYF,TRBJ2-7,NA,15,TRBV28,NA
TGCGCCAGCAGCCGGGACAGCAGCCCCTACGAGCAGTACTTC,CASSRDSSPYEQYF,TRBJ2-7,NA,14,TRBV5-1,TRBD1
TGTGCCAGCAGTTTACAGGGTGCGCAAGGCTACACCTTC,CASSLQGAQGYTF,TRBJ1-2,once,13,TRBV7-9,NA
TGTGCCAGCAGTGGAATTGGGACAGTATATCAAGAGACCCAGTACTTC,CASSGIGTVYQETQYF,TRBJ2-5,NA,16,TRBV25-1,TRBD1
TGTGCCAGCACTTTTGCCCGTGGGACGCCCGAGCAGTTCTTC,CASTFARGTPEQFF,TRBJ2-1,few,14,TRBV12-3/TRBV12-4,NA
TGTGCCAGCAGTTTAACGGGACAAGGGAGAACTAATGAAAAACTGTTTTTT,CASSLTGQGRTNEKLFF,TRBJ1-4,few,17,TRBV12-3/TRBV12-4,NA
TGCAGTGCTAGAGGGTCAGCGGGAGAAGGTTACGAGCAGTACTTC,CSARGSAGEGYEQYF,TRBJ2-7,few,15,TRBV20-1,TRBD2
TGTGCCAGCAGCTTAGTGGCTCTTGACCGCTATGGCTACACCTTC,CASSLVALDRYGYTF,TRBJ1-2,NA,15,TRBV7-2,NA
TGCGCCAGCATGGGGACAAAGCCAGCCGGCGGGGAGCTGTTTTTT,CASMGTKPAGGELFF,TRBJ2-2,NA,15,TRBV4-3,NA
TGTGCCAGCAGCTCACGTGGCTGGCGACCGAACACCGGGGAGCTGTTTTTT,CASSSRGWRPNTGELFF,TRBJ2-2,few,17,TRBV7-9,NA
TGCAGCCCGGCGGGTCCGCCAGATACGCAGTATTTT,CSPAGPPDTQYF,TRBJ2-3,NA,12,TRBV29-1,NA
TGCAGCGTACCACGGACAGGGATACAAGAGACCCAGTACTTC,CSVPRTGIQETQYF,TRBJ2-5,few,14,TRBV29-1,TRBD1
TGTGCCAGCTCACCAGACCCGGCCGGTCAGCCCCAGCATTTT,CASSPDPAGQPQHF,TRBJ1-5,few,14,TRBV18,NA
TGTGCCAGCAGCGCAAAATGGGGAGTCGGCGAGCAGTTCTTC,CASSAKWGVGEQFF,TRBJ2-1,NA,14,TRBV7-8,NA
TGTGCCAGCAGCTTAGAGGTCGTGGGTAACACCGGGGAGCTGTTTTTT,CASSLEVVGNTGELFF,TRBJ2-2,NA,16,TRBV11-3,NA
TGTGCCAGCAGTTACTTCGACCTCCTCAATCAGCCCCAGCATTTT,CASSYFDLLNQPQHF,TRBJ1-5,few,15,TRBV6-2/TRBV6-3,NA
TGTGCCACCAGCAGCCGGGACAGCCAAGAGACCCAGTACTTC,CATSSRDSQETQYF,TRBJ2-5,few,14,TRBV15,TRBD1
TGTGCCACCAGCAGAACCGGGACAAGGACCTACGAGCAGTACTTC,CATSRTGTRTYEQYF,TRBJ2-7,NA,15,TRBV15,NA
TGTGCCAGCAGACTCGTCGGGCTAGCGGGATTGGATGAGCAGTTCTTC,CASRLVGLAGLDEQFF,TRBJ2-1,NA,16,TRBV6-2/TRBV6-3,TRBD2
TGCGCCACCGGGGAGCGGTTAGCTCCATACAATGAGCAGTTCTTC,CATGERLAPYNEQFF,TRBJ2-1,few,15,TRBV5-1,NA
TGTGCCAGCTCACCAATGAGGGTGAACACTGAAGCTTTCTTT,CASSPMRVNTEAFF,TRBJ1-1,NA,14,TRBV18,NA
TGTGCCAGCAGCCCGCGGTCCGTTGAAGGCTACACCTTC,CASSPRSVEGYTF,TRBJ1-2,few,13,TRBV7-9,NA